A selection of T cell receptor beta chains follows, all from one sample in a study of blood T cell repertoires in COVID-19. This table comes from immunoSEQ multiplex PCR, and its TCRdb copy is limited to in-frame clones, with some not included. This repertoire shows roughly 55,000 clones, over 75% found once; its top ten account for roughly 7.1%. The sample comprised peripheral blood. The receptors derive from a man aged 50 to 60 with active COVID-19. The CDR3 runs from the conserved cysteine through the conserved F or W. D genes are given only for firm matches. Only some rows state a clone size, as once, few, many or a class for expanded clones.

d_call | j_call | v_call | clone_size | cdr3_nt | cdr3_aa
TRBD2 | TRBJ2-1 | TRBV4-3 | NA | TGCGCCAGCAGCCCCTTCGGGGCGGGGGACAATGAGCAGTTCTTC | CASSPFGAGDNEQFF
NA | TRBJ2-5 | TRBV4-2 | NA | TGTGCCAGCAGCCAAGCACCAGGGGCCCAAGAGACCCAGTACTTC | CASSQAPGAQETQYF
NA | TRBJ1-2 | TRBV9 | NA | TGTGCCAGCAGCGAGCAGGGGCGCACCAACTATGGCTACACCTTC | CASSEQGRTNYGYTF
NA | TRBJ2-2 | TRBV6-1 | NA | TGTGCCAGCAGTGAGAGATTGGGGGAGCTGTTTTTT | CASSERLGELFF
NA | TRBJ1-4 | TRBV30 | NA | TGTGCCTGGAGACGTCCCGGGCAGGGGTTTGGTGAAGGTGAAAAACTGTTTTTT | CAWRRPGQGFGEGEKLFF
NA | TRBJ2-3 | TRBV11-2 | NA | TGTGCCAGCAGCTGGACTTTAAAGCAGTATTTT | CASSWTLKQYF
TRBD1 | TRBJ1-2 | TRBV4-1 | NA | TGCGCCAGCAGCCTTCGACAGGGCCATGGCTACACCTTC | CASSLRQGHGYTF
NA | TRBJ1-5 | TRBV20-1 | NA | TGCAGTGCTAGTCCGAGGGTTAGCAATCAGCCCCAGCATTTT | CSASPRVSNQPQHF
NA | TRBJ2-5 | TRBV5-1 | once | TGCGCCAGCAGCTTGGGACGCTCGGAGGGGGAGACCCAGTACTTC | CASSLGRSEGETQYF
NA | TRBJ1-6 | TRBV6-5 | many | TGTGCCACCCATGATCGGGGGTTTAATTCACCCCTCCACTTT | CATHDRGFNSPLHF
TRBD1 | TRBJ2-3 | TRBV2 | NA | TGTGCCAGCTCTTGGACAGGGCGCACAGATACGCAGTATTTT | CASSWTGRTDTQYF
NA | TRBJ1-2 | TRBV30 | once | TGTGCCTGGAGTGTACGGTCAGGGAATGGCTACACCTTC | CAWSVRSGNGYTF
NA | TRBJ2-7 | TRBV29-1 | NA | TGCAGCGTTGAACAGGGAATTCCCTACGAGCAGTACTTC | CSVEQGIPYEQYF
NA | TRBJ2-3 | TRBV9 | NA | TGTGCCAGCAGCTCCCACAAGGATACGCAGTATTTT | CASSSHKDTQYF
NA | TRBJ2-2 | TRBV18 | once | TGTGCCAGCTCCCTCACGCAGGGGAAGGCCGGGGAGCTGTTTTTT | CASSLTQGKAGELFF
NA | TRBJ1-3 | TRBV5-1 | once | TGCGCCAGCACCTCCACCCGCGGGACGGGAAACACCATATATTTT | CASTSTRGTGNTIYF
TRBD2 | TRBJ2-7 | TRBV5-1 | NA | TGCGCCAGCAGCTTCGGCCGACCTAGCGGGGGCAGCTCCTACGAGCAGTACTTC | CASSFGRPSGGSSYEQYF
TRBD1 | TRBJ1-4 | TRBV7-9 | NA | TGTGCCAGCAGCCCCACGGGACAGTTTGGGGAAAAACTGTTTTTT | CASSPTGQFGEKLFF
TRBD2 | TRBJ2-3 | TRBV18 | NA | TGTGCCAGCTCCCTCGGACTAGAACAGACAGATACGCAGTATTTT | CASSLGLEQTDTQYF
NA | TRBJ2-2 | TRBV10-1 | NA | TGCGCCAGCAGCGGGGGAGGTTTCTCCAAGGAGGAGCTGTTTTTT | CASSGGGFSKEELFF
TRBD1 | TRBJ2-1 | TRBV6-6 | NA | TGTGCCAGCAGTTACCGGGACAGCTCCTACAATGAGCAGTTCTTC | CASSYRDSSYNEQFF
TRBD1 | TRBJ1-2 | TRBV10-3 | NA | TGTGCCATCAGTGAGTCGGGAACAGGGGATGGCTACACCTTC | CAISESGTGDGYTF
NA | TRBJ1-5 | TRBV30 | NA | TGTGCCTGGAGTGGGGGGGAGTATCAGCCCCAGCATTTT | CAWSGGEYQPQHF
NA | TRBJ2-3 | TRBV5-4 | NA | TGTGCCAGCAGCGGAAGACAGGACAGCACAGATACGCAGTATTTT | CASSGRQDSTDTQYF
NA | TRBJ1-2 | TRBV29-1 | NA | TGCAGCGTTCCTGCAGGACAGCACTATGGCTACACCTTC | CSVPAGQHYGYTF